This T cell receptor (beta chain) was identified in a study of blood T cell repertoires in COVID-19. Sequencing was performed with immunoSEQ multiplex PCR; in TCRdb, only in-frame clones are kept and a portion is missing. There are about 210,000 clones in the sample; around 86% occur only once, and approximately 5.2% lies in the top ten. V lost 11 bases and J lost 2, with 13 bases in between. The CDR3 runs 13 residues. Germline-derived CDR1 and CDR2 are MDHEN and SYDVKM. The sequence derives from a woman aged 70-85 years with COVID-19, enrolled during active disease. V is TRBV28 and J is TRBJ1-3; maybe TRBD1 (5 bases). The sequenced material came from peripheral blood. CDR3 in DNA: TGTGCCGTTGGAGGGGCGGCTGGAAACACCATATATTTT. Translated, it gives CAVGGAAGNTIYF.